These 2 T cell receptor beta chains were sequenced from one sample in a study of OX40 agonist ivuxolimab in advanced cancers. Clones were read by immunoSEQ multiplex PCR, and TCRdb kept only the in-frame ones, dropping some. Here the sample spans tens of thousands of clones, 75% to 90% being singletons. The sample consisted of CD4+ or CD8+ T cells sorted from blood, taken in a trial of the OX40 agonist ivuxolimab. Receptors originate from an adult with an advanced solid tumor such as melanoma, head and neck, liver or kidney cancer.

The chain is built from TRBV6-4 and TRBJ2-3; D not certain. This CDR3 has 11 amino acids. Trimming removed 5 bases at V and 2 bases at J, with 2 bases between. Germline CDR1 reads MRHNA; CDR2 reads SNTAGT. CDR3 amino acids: CASSNTDTQYF. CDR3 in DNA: TGTGCCAGCAGTAACACAGATACGCAGTATTTT.

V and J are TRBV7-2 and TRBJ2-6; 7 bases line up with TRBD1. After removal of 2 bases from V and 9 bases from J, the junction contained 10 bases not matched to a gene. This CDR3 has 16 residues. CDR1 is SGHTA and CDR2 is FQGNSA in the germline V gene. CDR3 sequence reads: CASSLSKGAGYNVLTF. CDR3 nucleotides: TGTGCCAGCAGCTTAAGTAAGGGGGCGGGTTACAACGTCCTGACTTTC.